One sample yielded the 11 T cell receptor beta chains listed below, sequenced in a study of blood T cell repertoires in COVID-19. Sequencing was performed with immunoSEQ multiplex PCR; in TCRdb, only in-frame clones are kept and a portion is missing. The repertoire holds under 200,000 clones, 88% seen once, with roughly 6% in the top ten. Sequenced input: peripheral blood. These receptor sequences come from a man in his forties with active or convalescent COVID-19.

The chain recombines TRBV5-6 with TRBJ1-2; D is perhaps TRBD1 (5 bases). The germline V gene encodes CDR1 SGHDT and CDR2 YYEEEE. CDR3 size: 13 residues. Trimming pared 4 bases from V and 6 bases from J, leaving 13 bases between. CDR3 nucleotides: TGTGCCAGCAGCGACCCGACAGCAGATGGCTACACCTTC. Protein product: CASSDPTADGYTF.

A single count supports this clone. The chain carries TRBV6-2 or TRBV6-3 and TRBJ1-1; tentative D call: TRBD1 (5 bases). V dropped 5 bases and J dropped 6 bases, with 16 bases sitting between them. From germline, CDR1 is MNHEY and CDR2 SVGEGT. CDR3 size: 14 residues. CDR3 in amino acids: CASSPAFPTAEAFF. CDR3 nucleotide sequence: TGTGCCAGCAGTCCCGCCTTCCCGACAGCTGAAGCTTTCTTT.

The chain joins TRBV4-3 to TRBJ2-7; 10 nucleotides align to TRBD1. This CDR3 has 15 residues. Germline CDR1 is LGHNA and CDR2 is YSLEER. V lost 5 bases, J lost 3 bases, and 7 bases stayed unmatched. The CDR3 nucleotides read TGCGCCAGCAGCTTCCGGGACAGGGGTGGCTACGAGCAGTACTTC. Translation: CASSFRDRGGYEQYF.

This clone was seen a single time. The CDR3 DNA follows: TGTGCCAGCAGTCCTCGGACAGGGATAGACTATGGCTACACCTTC. This codes for CASSPRTGIDYGYTF. The chain couples TRBV27 to TRBJ1-2; 8 positions match TRBD1. The CDR3 runs 15 residues. V was pared by 5 bases and J by 3 bases, with 8 bases of the junction left unmatched. Germline V gene lookup returns CDR1 MNHEY and CDR2 SMNVEV (reference sequence).

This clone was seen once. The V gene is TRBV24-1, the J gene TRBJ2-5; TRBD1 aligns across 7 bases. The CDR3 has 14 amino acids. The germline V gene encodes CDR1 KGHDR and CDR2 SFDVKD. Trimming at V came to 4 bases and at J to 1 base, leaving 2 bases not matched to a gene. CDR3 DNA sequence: TGTGCCACCAGTGAGGGACAGACCCAAGAGACCCAGTACTTC. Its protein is CATSEGQTQETQYF.

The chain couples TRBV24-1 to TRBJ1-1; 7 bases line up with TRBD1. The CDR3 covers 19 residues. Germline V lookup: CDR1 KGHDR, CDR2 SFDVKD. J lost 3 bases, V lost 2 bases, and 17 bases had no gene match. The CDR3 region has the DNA TGTGCCACCAGTGATTCGCGACAGGGTCGACGGCTGGGGCACACTGAAGCTTTCTTT. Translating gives CATSDSRQGRRLGHTEAFF.

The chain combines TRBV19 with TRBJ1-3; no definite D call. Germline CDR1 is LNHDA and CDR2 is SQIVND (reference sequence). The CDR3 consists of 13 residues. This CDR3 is CATASTSGNTIYF. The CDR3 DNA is TGTGCTACTGCAAGTACCTCTGGAAACACCATATATTTT.

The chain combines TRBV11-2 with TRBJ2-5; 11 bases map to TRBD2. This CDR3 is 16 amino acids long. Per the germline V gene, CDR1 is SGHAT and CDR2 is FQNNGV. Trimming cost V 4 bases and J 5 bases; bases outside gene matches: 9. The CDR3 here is CASSSPLAGAGETQYF. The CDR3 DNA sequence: TGTGCCAGCAGCTCACCACTAGCGGGAGCGGGTGAGACCCAGTACTTC.

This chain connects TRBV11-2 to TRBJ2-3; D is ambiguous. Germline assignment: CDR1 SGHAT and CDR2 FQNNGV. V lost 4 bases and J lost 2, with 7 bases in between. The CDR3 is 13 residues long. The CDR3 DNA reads TGTGCCAGCAGCTCCCGACACACAGATACGCAGTATTTT. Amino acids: CASSSRHTDTQYF.

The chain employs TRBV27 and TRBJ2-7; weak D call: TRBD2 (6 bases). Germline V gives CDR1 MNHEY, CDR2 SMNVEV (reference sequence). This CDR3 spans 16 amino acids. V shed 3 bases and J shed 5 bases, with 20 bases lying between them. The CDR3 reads CASSFFGSRSGNEQYF. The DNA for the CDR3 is TGTGCCAGCAGTTTTTTCGGGAGTAGGTCCGGGAACGAGCAGTACTTC.

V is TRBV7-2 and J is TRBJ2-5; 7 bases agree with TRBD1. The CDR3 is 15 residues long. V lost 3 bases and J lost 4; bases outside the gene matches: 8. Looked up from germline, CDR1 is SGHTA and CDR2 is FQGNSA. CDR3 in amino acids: CASSLQGVGGETQYF. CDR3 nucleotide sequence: TGTGCCAGCAGCTTGCAGGGGGTTGGGGGAGAGACCCAGTACTTC. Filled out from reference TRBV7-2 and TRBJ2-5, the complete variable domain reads GAGVSQSPSNKVTEKGKDVELRCDPISGHTALYWYRQSLGQGLEFLIYFQGNSAPDKSGLPSDRFSAERTGGSVSTLTIQRTQQEDSAVYLCASSLQGVGGETQYFGPGTRLLVL.